The clone carrying this TCR beta chain occurred a few times. Its antigen is undetermined. The source of the sample is a study of T cell repertoires in cytomegalovirus infection. Broader study findings: The ex vivo response was dominated by HLA-C-restricted CMV-specific TCR beta clonotypes. Of the TCR beta families, the public ones yielded a cumulative frequency that identified carriers of CMV plus the relevant HLA.

Each CDR3 protein is one row after TCRdb ran MiXCR on the reads. Among fewer than 950,000 distinct CDR3 sequences, approximately 29% were seen once, and the ten largest hold 9.5% to 15%. Germline V lookup: CDR1 SGHNT, CDR2 YYREEE (reference sequence). V dropped 5 bases and J dropped 9 bases, with 15 bases sitting between them. The CDR3 contains 14 residues. This specimen was cultured CD8+ T cells from PBMCs, taken from culture after CMV antigen stimulation. This clonotype originated in a human donor in good health (CMV status not recorded). Some clones in this sample may be carry-over from other donors' samples. This chain connects TRBV5-4 to TRBJ1-6, with D tentatively TRBD1 (5 bases). The CDR3 sequence: CASSLPGSGSPLHF. The CDR3 coding sequence is TGTGCCAGCAGTTTGCCAGGGTCGGGTTCACCCCTCCACTTT. The full variable domain, its missing parts supplied by reference TRBV5-4 and TRBJ1-6, is ETGVTQSPTHLIKTRGQQVTLRCSSQSGHNTVSWYQQALGQGPQFIFQYYREEENGRGNFPPRFSGLQFPNYSSELNVNALELDDSALYLCASSLPGSGSPLHFGNGTRLTVT.